These 21 T cell receptor beta chains originate from one sample sequenced in a study of blood T cell repertoires in COVID-19. Clones were sequenced by immunoSEQ multiplex PCR, and TCRdb holds only the in-frame ones, with some missing. The table includes a few hundred thousand clones, 85% detected once. The sample taken for sequencing was peripheral blood. These receptor sequences come from a woman under 30 with acute or convalescent COVID-19.

The chain uses TRBV12-3 or TRBV12-4 and TRBJ1-2; 9 bases are a match to TRBD1. The CDR3 runs to 13 residues. Trimming removed 6 bases from V and 8 bases from J; junction bases left unmatched: 7. The CDR3 nucleotides are TGTGCCAGCAGGGGGACAGGGAACGGCGGCTACACCTTC. It specifies CASRGTGNGGYTF.

Only one count was recorded for this clone. This rearrangement joins TRBV19 to TRBJ2-1; D unclear. Trimming stripped 3 bases from V and 0 bases from J, with 9 bases between. CDR3 length: 15 amino acids. Germline assignment: CDR1 LNHDA and CDR2 SQIVND (reference sequence). CDR3 in DNA: TGTGCCAGTAGTATTAACTCCAACTCCTACAATGAGCAGTTCTTC. The encoded protein is CASSINSNSYNEQFF.

V usage is TRBV19 and J usage is TRBJ1-2; 7 bases are a match to TRBD1. From germline, CDR1 is LNHDA and CDR2 SQIVND (reference sequence). Trimming at V came to 7 bases and at J to 5 bases, leaving 4 bases not matched to a gene. CDR3 length: 12 residues. DNA for the CDR3: TGTGCCAGTAATCGCAGGGGGTATGGCTACACCTTC. Translated: CASNRRGYGYTF.

This clone was found a few times. The chain is built from TRBV3-1 (or the pseudogene TRBV3-2) and TRBJ2-1, with 8 bases matching TRBD2. The trim removed 4 bases at V and 0 bases at J, leaving 17 bases unmatched. CDR3 size: 20 residues. Germline V CDR1 and CDR2: LGHDT, YNNKEL (reference sequence). The CDR3 DNA is TGTGCCAGCAGCCCACGAAACTGGGGGGTAGCGGGGACCTCCTACAATGAGCAGTTCTTC. Translation: CASSPRNWGVAGTSYNEQFF.

The chain carries TRBV5-1 and TRBJ2-3; 10 nucleotides align to TRBD2. Germline V gives CDR1 SGHRS, CDR2 YFSETQ. The CDR3 contains 15 residues. The J segment lost 4 bases and the V segment lost 1 base, leaving 3 bases of the junction unmatched. The CDR3 here is CASSLTSGEPDTQYF. The CDR3, as DNA: TGCGCCAGCAGCTTGACTAGCGGGGAACCAGATACGCAGTATTTT.

The J gene is TRBJ2-7, the V gene TRBV5-8; unclear D gene. Germline values: CDR1 SGHTS, CDR2 YDEGEE. CDR3 length: 11 residues. The V gene lost 0 bases and the J gene lost 5 bases, with 3 bases spanning the gap. CDR3 sequence (DNA): TGTGCCAGCAGCTTGGAGCACGAGCAGTACTTC. It specifies CASSLEHEQYF.

This clone was detected only once. The chain links TRBV27 to TRBJ2-7, with D tentatively TRBD2 (6 bases). V lost 5 bases and J 0 bases, leaving 14 bases between the germline ends. CDR1 MNHEY and CDR2 SMNVEV come from the germline V gene (reference sequence). This CDR3 has 15 residues. DNA for the CDR3: TGTGCCAGCAGTCCCCTGGCGGGAAGCTCCTACGAGCAGTACTTC. Protein sequence: CASSPLAGSSYEQYF.

The gene calls are TRBV2 and TRBJ1-2; TRBD1 aligns across 8 bases. The CDR3 consists of 16 residues. V was pared by 6 bases and J by 4 bases, with 13 bases of the junction left unmatched. Germline assignment: CDR1 SNHLY and CDR2 FYNNEI. The DNA for the CDR3 is TGTGCCAGCAGAGAGACAGGGGCGCCACGGTCCTATGGCTACACCTTC. It is translated as CASRETGAPRSYGYTF.

The chain combines TRBV3-1 (or the pseudogene TRBV3-2) with TRBJ1-6; 9 positions match TRBD1. The CDR3 consists of 16 residues. V shed 4 bases and J 8 bases; nucleotides not matched to a gene: 9. Germline CDR1 and CDR2: LGHDT and YNNKEL (reference sequence). The CDR3 is CASSPHSTGGHSPLHF. In nucleotides, the CDR3 is TGTGCCAGCAGCCCACATTCGACAGGGGGACATTCACCCCTCCACTTT.

The V and J genes are TRBV19 and TRBJ1-2; possibly TRBD1 for D (6 bases). CDR3 size: 14 residues. Germline V gene sequence: CDR1 LNHDA, CDR2 SQIVND (reference sequence). Trimming stripped 3 bases from V and 3 bases from J, with 11 bases between. For the CDR3, the DNA is TGTGCCAGTAGTATTCAGTGGACAGACTATGGCTACACCTTC. Its protein product is CASSIQWTDYGYTF.

In DNA form, the CDR3 reads TGCGCCAGCAGCTCCGACAGGCCCTTCATGAACACTGAAGCTTTCTTT. Translated: CASSSDRPFMNTEAFF. The chain is built from TRBV5-1 and TRBJ1-1; possibly TRBD1 for D (6 bases). CDR3 length: 16 amino acids. The V end lost 3 bases, the J end lost 0 bases, and 15 bases lay between the germline ends. Germline values: CDR1 SGHRS, CDR2 YFSETQ. Combining the CDR3 with reference TRBV5-1 and TRBJ1-1 gives the whole variable domain KAGVTQTPRYLIKTRGQQVTLSCSPISGHRSVSWYQQTPGQGLQFLFEYFSETQRNKGNFPGRFSGRQFSNSRSEMNVSTLELGDSALYLCASSSDRPFMNTEAFFGQGTRLTVV.

The table lists this clone with a count of one. This CDR3 reads CASSDWRSGELFF. The CDR3, as DNA: TGTGCCAGCAGTGATTGGAGGTCCGGGGAGCTGTTTTTT. This chain joins TRBV2 and TRBJ2-2; D perhaps matches TRBD2 (5 bases). Trimming stripped 3 bases from V and 6 bases from J, with 8 bases between. This CDR3 has 13 amino acids. Germline CDR1 is SNHLY and CDR2 is FYNNEI.

The rearrangement joins TRBV6-5 to TRBJ1-3; D is unresolved. Germline V gene lookup returns CDR1 MNHEY and CDR2 SVGAGI. This CDR3 comprises 15 residues. With 5 bases removed from V and 0 bases from J, the gap between germline ends came to 11 bases. The CDR3 spells CASSPQYHSGNTIYF. CDR3 sequence (DNA): TGTGCCAGCAGTCCCCAGTACCACTCTGGAAACACCATATATTTT.

This chain uses TRBV30 with TRBJ2-3; TRBD2 matches at 13 bases. The CDR3 spans 16 residues. V lost 7 bases, J lost 1 base, and 8 bases stayed unmatched. CDR1 is GTSNPN and CDR2 is SVGIG in the germline V gene (reference sequence). For the CDR3, the DNA is TGTGCCTTATCAACCGGGACTAGCGGGGGCACAGATACGCAGTATTTT. This gives the protein CALSTGTSGGTDTQYF.

The V call is TRBV18, the J call TRBJ1-5; D might be TRBD1 (6 bases). Trimming shortened V by 4 bases and J by 1 base, and 8 bases separated the two germline ends. This CDR3 region has 14 residues. Germline V gene sequence: CDR1 KGHSH, CDR2 LQKENI. The DNA of the CDR3 is TGTGCCAGCTCACTGGGGGCAAGCAATCAGCCCCAGCATTTT. Its protein is CASSLGASNQPQHF.

This chain connects TRBV5-1 to TRBJ1-1; 8 nucleotides line up with TRBD1. The junction had 4 bases not matched to a gene; V was cut back by 1 base and J by 8 bases. Germline V gene data show CDR1 as SGHRS and CDR2 as YFSETQ. This CDR3 is built from 13 residues. The chain's CDR3 is CASSLSDRAEAFF. The CDR3 bases are TGCGCCAGCAGCTTGTCGGACAGGGCCGAAGCTTTCTTT.

The V gene is TRBV9, the J gene TRBJ2-3; D unresolved. Trimming removed 4 bases at V and 4 bases at J, with 16 bases between. The CDR3 totals 15 residues. Germline CDR1 and CDR2: SGDLS and YYNGEE. The CDR3 DNA reads as TGTGCCAGCAGCCCCCGTGGTAGCAGCGCAGATACGCAGTATTTT. Translated, it gives CASSPRGSSADTQYF.

The rearrangement joins TRBV19 to TRBJ2-2; weak D call: TRBD1 (5 bases). Germline V gene sequence: CDR1 LNHDA, CDR2 SQIVND (reference sequence). The CDR3 consists of 16 residues. V was shortened by 0 bases and J by 1 base, with 9 bases between the two germline ends. CDR3 coding DNA: TGTGCCAGTAGTATAGAATCAGGGTGGAACACCGGGGAGCTGTTTTTT. It encodes CASSIESGWNTGELFF.

The chain links TRBV5-1 to TRBJ1-6; the match to TRBD1 covers 7 bases. The ends lost 0 bases at V and 5 bases at J; junction bases unmatched: 8. The CDR3 extends over 17 amino acids. Germline CDR1 and CDR2: SGHRS and YFSETQ. The CDR3 coding sequence is TGCGCCAGCAGCTTGGCCGACAGGGAGGTCGATAATTCACCCCTCCACTTT. Translation: CASSLADREVDNSPLHF.

The chain carries TRBV5-1 and TRBJ1-5; the D gene is possibly TRBD1 (5 bases). The germline gives CDR1 SGHRS, CDR2 YFSETQ. The V gene lost 0 bases and the J gene lost 5 bases, with 12 bases spanning the gap. The CDR3 has 15 amino acids. The CDR3 DNA sequence: TGCGCCAGCAGCTTGGCGGGGGATGGGGATCAGCCCCAGCATTTT. Translation: CASSLAGDGDQPQHF.

The V call is TRBV7-9, the J call TRBJ2-7; 9 nucleotides line up with TRBD1. The germline gives CDR1 SEHNR, CDR2 FQNEAQ (reference sequence). Germline trimming cut 5 bases from V and 11 bases from J; bases unmatched to any gene: 13. CDR3 size: 14 residues. CDR3 nucleotides: TGTGCCAGCAGCCCCCGGGACAGGGCCCGCGGGGAGTACTTC. Protein sequence: CASSPRDRARGEYF.